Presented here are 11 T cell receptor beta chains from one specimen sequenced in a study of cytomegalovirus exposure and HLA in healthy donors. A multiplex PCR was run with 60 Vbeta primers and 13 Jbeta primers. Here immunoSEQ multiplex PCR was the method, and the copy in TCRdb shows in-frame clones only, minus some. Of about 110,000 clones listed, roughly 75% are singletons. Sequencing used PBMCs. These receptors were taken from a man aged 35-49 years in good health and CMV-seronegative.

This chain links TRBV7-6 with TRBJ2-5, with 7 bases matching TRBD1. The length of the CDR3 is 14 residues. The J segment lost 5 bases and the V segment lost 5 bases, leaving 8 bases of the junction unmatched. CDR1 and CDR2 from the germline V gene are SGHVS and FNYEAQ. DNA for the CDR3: TGTGCCAGCAGCCCCGACAGGGTTCGGGAGACCCAGTACTTC. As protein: CASSPDRVRETQYF.

The CDR3 nucleotides read TGCGCCAGCAGTGAATTCCGTGGGGGGACGTACAATGAGCAGTTCTTC. Its protein product is CASSEFRGGTYNEQFF. This chain links TRBV10-1 with TRBJ2-1; D may be TRBD2 (6 bases). CDR1 and CDR2 from the germline V gene are WNHNN and SYGVQD (reference sequence). V dropped 3 bases and J dropped 4 bases, with 16 bases sitting between them. The CDR3 runs 16 residues.

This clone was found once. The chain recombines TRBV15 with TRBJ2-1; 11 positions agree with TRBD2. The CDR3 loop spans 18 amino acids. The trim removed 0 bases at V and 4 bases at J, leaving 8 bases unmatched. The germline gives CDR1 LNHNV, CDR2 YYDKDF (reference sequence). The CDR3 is CATSRDLASGGRYNEQFF. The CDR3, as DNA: TGTGCCACCAGCAGAGATCTGGCTAGCGGGGGGCGGTACAATGAGCAGTTCTTC.

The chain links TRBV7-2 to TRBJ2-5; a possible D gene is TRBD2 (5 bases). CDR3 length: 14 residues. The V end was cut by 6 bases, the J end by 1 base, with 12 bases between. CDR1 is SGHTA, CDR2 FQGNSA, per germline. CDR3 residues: CASSQSGVQETQYF. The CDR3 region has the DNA TGTGCCAGCAGTCAGTCCGGGGTCCAAGAGACCCAGTACTTC.

CDR3 residues: CASSLRARSYEQYF. CDR3 coding DNA: TGTGCCAGCAGCCTCAGGGCCAGGTCCTACGAGCAGTACTTC. The chain couples TRBV11-2 to TRBJ2-7; the D gene is possibly TRBD1 (5 bases). The CDR3 is 14 amino acids. V dropped 5 bases and J dropped 1 base, with 12 bases sitting between them. CDR1 and CDR2 (germline): SGHAT, FQNNGV.

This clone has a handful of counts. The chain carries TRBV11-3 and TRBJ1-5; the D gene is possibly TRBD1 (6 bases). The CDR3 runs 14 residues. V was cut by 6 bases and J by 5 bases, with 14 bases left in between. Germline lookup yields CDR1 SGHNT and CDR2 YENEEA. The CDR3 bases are TGTGCCAGCAGTCCTCCAGGGGCCTATCAGCCCCAGCATTTT. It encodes CASSPPGAYQPQHF.

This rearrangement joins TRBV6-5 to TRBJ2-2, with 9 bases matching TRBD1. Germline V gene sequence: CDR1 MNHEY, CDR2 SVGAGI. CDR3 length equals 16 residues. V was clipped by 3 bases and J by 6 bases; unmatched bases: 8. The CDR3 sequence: CASSYQGTGLPGELFF. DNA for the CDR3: TGTGCCAGCAGTTATCAAGGGACAGGGCTTCCCGGGGAGCTGTTTTTT.

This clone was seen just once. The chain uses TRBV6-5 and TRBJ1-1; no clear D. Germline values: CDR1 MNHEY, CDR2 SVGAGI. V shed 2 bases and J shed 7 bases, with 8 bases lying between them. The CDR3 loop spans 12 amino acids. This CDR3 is CASSYAIHEAFF. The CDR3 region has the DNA TGTGCCAGCAGTTACGCGATCCATGAAGCTTTCTTT.

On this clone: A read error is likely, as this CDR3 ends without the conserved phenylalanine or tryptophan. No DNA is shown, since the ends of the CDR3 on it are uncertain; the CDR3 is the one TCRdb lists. CDR3 sequence reads: CASSLPGIEWES. The chain has TRBV7-8 and TRBJ1-1. The CDR3 adds up to 12 amino acids, both ends counted. Germline V gene lookup returns CDR1 SGHVS and CDR2 FQNEAQ.

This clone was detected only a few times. CDR3 loop: CASSLAGGPTEAFF. The CDR3 region has the DNA TGCGCCAGCAGCTTGGCCGGGGGGCCCACTGAAGCTTTCTTT. The rearrangement uses TRBV5-1 and TRBJ1-1, with a weak D call TRBD1 (6 bases). Trimming pared 0 bases from V and 4 bases from J, leaving 10 bases between. CDR1 and CDR2 from the germline V gene are SGHRS and YFSETQ. The CDR3 covers 14 residues.

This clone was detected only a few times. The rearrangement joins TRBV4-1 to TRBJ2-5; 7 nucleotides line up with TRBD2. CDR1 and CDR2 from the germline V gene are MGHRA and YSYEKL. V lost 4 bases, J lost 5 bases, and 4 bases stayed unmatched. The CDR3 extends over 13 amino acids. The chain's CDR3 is CASSRGGLETQYF. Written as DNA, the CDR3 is TGCGCCAGCAGCCGGGGGGGGTTGGAGACCCAGTACTTC.